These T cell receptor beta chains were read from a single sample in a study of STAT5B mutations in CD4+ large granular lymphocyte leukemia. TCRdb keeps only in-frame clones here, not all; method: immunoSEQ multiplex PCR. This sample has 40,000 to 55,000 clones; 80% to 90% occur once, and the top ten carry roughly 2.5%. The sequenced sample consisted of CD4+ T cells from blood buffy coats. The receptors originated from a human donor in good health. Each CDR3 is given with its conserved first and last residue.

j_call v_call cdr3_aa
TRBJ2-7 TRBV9 CASSVEGGPGYSLYEQYF
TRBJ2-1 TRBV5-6 CASSERLIYNEQFF
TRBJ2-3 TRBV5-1 CASSGIGSPDTQYF
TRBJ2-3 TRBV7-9 CASRPISRDTQYF
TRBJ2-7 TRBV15 CATSRDSTFEQYF
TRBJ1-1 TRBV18 CASSLTENTEAFF
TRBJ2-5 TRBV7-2 CASSLGQQETQYF
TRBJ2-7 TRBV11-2 CASSLDRGGAYEQYF
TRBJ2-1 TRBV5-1 CASSWGRGLDEQFF
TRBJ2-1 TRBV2 CASGQDYNEQFF
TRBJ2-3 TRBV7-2 CASSLRALARSDTQYF
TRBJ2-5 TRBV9 CASSVGKAGRETQYF
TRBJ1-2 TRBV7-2 CASSRTGGANYGYTF
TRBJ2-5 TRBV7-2 CASSAGQGGETQYF
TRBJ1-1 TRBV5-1 CASSSTGTSNTEAFF
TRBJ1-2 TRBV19 CASSDERGYTF
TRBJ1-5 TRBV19 CASNTQDSNQPQHF
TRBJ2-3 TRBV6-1 CASRGTGADTQYF
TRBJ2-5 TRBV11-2 CASSPMSAGGPVSGTQYF
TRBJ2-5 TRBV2 CASTTPRETQYF
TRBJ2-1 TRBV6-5 CASSLQGMGQFF